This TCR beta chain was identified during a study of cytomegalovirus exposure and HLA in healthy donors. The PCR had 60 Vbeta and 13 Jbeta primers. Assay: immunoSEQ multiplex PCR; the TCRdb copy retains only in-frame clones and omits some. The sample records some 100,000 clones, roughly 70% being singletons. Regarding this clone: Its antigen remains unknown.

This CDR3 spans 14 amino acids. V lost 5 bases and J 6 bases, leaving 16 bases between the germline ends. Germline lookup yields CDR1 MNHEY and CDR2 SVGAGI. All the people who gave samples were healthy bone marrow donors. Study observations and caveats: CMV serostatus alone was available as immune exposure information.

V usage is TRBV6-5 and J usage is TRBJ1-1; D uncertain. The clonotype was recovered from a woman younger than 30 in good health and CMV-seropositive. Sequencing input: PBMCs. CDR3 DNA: TGTGCCAGCAGTCCTCGGGTTCAGTGGGCTGAAGCTTTCTTT. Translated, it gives CASSPRVQWAEAFF.